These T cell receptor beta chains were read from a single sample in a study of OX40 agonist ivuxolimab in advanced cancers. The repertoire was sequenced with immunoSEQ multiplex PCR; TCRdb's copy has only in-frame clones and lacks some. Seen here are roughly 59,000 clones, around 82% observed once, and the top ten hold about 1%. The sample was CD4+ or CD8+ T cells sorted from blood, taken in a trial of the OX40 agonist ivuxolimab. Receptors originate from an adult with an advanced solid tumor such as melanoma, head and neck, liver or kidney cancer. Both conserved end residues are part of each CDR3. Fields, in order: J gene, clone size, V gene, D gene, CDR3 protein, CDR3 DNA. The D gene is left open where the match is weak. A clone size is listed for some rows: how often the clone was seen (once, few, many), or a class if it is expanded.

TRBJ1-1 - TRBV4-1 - CASSGRTANTEAFF TGCGCCAGCAGCGGACGGACAGCCAACACTGAAGCTTTCTTT
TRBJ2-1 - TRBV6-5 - CASSSPIYNEQFF TGTGCCAGCAGTTCCCCTATATACAATGAGCAGTTCTTC
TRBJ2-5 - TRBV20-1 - CSAKGATQYF TGCAGTGCTAAAGGGGCGACCCAGTACTTC
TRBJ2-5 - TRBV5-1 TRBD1 CASSLNGDRQETQYF TGCGCCAGCAGCTTGAATGGGGACAGACAAGAGACCCAGTACTTC
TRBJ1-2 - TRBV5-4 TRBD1 CASSSLTGYGYTF TGTGCCAGCAGCTCCCTGACAGGGTATGGCTACACCTTC
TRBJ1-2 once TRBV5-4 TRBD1 CASSLGAAGGRYGYTF TGTGCCAGCAGCTTGGGGGCGGCAGGGGGGAGGTATGGCTACACCTTC
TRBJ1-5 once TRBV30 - CAWSVRGQPQHF TGTGCCTGGAGTGTACGTGGCCAGCCCCAGCATTTT
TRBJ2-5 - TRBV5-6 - CASSLRSVETQYF TGTGCCAGCAGCTTGAGGAGCGTAGAGACCCAGTACTTC
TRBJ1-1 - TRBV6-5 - CASSPYGASTEAFF TGTGCCAGCAGCCCTTATGGCGCGAGCACTGAAGCTTTCTTT
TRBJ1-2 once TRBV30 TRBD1 CAWSLTGEGYTF TGTGCCTGGAGTTTAACAGGGGAAGGCTACACCTTC
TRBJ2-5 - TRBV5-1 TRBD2 CASSLLLAGGQETQYF TGCGCCAGCAGCTTGCTTCTAGCGGGGGGACAAGAGACCCAGTACTTC
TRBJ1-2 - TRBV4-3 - CASSQERAPNGGYTF TGCGCCAGCAGCCAAGAGAGGGCCCCTAACGGTGGCTACACCTTC
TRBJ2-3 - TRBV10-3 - CAISEPGRTDTQYF TGTGCCATCAGTGAACCAGGCAGGACAGATACGCAGTATTTT
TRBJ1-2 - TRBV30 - CAWSVSAYYGYTF TGTGCCTGGAGTGTAAGTGCTTACTATGGCTACACCTTC
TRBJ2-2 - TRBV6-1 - CASKGGPENTGELFF TGTGCCAGCAAGGGGGGGCCCGAGAACACCGGGGAGCTGTTTTTT
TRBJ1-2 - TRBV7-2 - CASSYRVGANYGYTF TGTGCCAGCAGCTACAGGGTCGGAGCTAACTATGGCTACACCTTC
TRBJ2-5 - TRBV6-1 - CASSTGMETQYF TGTGCCAGCAGTACAGGGATGGAGACCCAGTACTTC
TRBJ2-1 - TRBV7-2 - CASSPLGAYNEQFF TGTGCCAGCAGCCCCTTGGGGGCCTACAATGAGCAGTTCTTC
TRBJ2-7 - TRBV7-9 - CASSLGDEQYF TGTGCCAGCAGCTTAGGGGACGAGCAGTACTTC
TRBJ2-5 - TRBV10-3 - CATARDQETQYF TGTGCCACTGCCCGGGACCAAGAGACCCAGTACTTC
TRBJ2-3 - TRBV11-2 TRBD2 CASRPGGAYMGDTQYF TGTGCCAGCCGGCCGGGGGGTGCCTATATGGGAGATACGCAGTATTTT
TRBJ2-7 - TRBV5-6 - CASSLDIIYEQYF TGTGCCAGCAGCTTGGACATAATCTACGAGCAGTACTTC
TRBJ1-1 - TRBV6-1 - CASSEHYTEAFF TGTGCCAGCAGTGAACACTACACTGAAGCTTTCTTT
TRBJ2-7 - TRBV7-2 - CASSSYNDYEQYF TGTGCCAGCAGCTCCTACAACGACTACGAGCAGTACTTC